These 9 T cell receptor beta chains share one sample of origin, sequenced in a study of T cell repertoires in cytomegalovirus infection. TCRdb re-called the reads through MiXCR, storing one row per CDR3 protein. The data contain hundreds of thousands of distinct CDR3 sequences, roughly 15% of them singletons. Material for sequencing was PBMCs. The receptors shown here come from a human donor in good health (CMV status not recorded). Some clones in this sample may be carry-over from other donors' samples.

The gene calls are TRBV7-9 and TRBJ2-5; 14 bases are a match to TRBD2. The CDR3 totals 16 residues. Germline assignment: CDR1 SEHNR and CDR2 FQNEAQ (reference sequence). V was clipped by 1 base and J by 4 bases; unmatched bases: 2. Here the CDR3 DNA reads TGTGCCAGCAGCTTAGGCGGGACTAGCGGGGGAGAGACCCAGTACTTC. Protein sequence: CASSLGGTSGGETQYF.

This chain joins TRBV29-1 and TRBJ2-1, with 10 bases identical to TRBD2. Trimming cost V 6 bases and J 9 bases; bases outside gene matches: 8. CDR1 and CDR2 from the germline V gene are SQVTM and ANQGSEA. The CDR3 totals 13 residues. The DNA for the CDR3 is TGCAGCGTCGAGCGGGGGGGCATGGGTGAGCAGTTCTTC. Amino acids: CSVERGGMGEQFF.

The sample holds many counts of this clonotype. This sequence joins TRBV20-1 and TRBJ2-1; TRBD1 matches 8 bases. The CDR3 is made up of 15 amino acids. V lost 6 bases and J lost 6; bases outside the gene matches: 13. In germline, CDR1 is DFQATT, CDR2 SNEGSKA (reference sequence). For the CDR3, the DNA is TGCAGTGCCAGGGGGCTCGGACAGGCCCCCAATGAGCAGTTCTTC. Translating it yields CSARGLGQAPNEQFF.

This clonotype was counted ten times or more. The CDR3 sequence is CASSPLGGEQPQHF. DNA of the CDR3: TGTGCCAGCAGTCCCCTGGGGGGGGAGCAGCCCCAGCATTTT. This chain joins TRBV27 and TRBJ1-5, with D possibly matching TRBD1 (5 bases). The germline V gene has CDR1 MNHEY and CDR2 SMNVEV (reference sequence). The CDR3 sequence is 14 residues long. V gave up 5 bases and J gave up 7 bases, with 15 bases separating them.

Only a few counts were recorded for this clonotype. The CDR3 sequence is CASRLYAGTQNTEAFF. Here the CDR3 DNA reads TGTGCCAGCAGACTCTACGCCGGGACACAAAACACTGAAGCTTTCTTT. This chain links TRBV4-2 with TRBJ1-1; tentatively, D is TRBD1 (6 bases). Looked up from germline, CDR1 is LGHNA and CDR2 is YNFKEQ. V was clipped by 6 bases and J by 2 bases, with 19 bases between them. This CDR3 is 16 amino acids long.

A few counts support this clonotype. This rearrangement joins TRBV7-6 to TRBJ2-1, with D possibly being TRBD1 (7 bases). Germline V CDR1 and CDR2: SGHVS, FNYEAQ. This CDR3 spans 13 amino acids. Between the trimmed V and J ends, which lost 3 bases and 9 bases, there was a span of 12 bases. CDR3 DNA: TGTGCCAGCAGCTTTCAGGGGGGTAGTGAGCAGTTCTTC. Translated, it gives CASSFQGGSEQFF.

Comment on this clonotype: A much bigger clone sits one base away, suggesting this may be a read error. This sequence joins TRBV2 and TRBJ1-1; D gene unclear. The germline V gene encodes CDR1 SNHLY and CDR2 FYNNEI. V lost 4 bases, J lost 1 base, and 7 bases lay in between. The CDR3 spans 13 residues. The CDR3 DNA reads TGTGCCAGCAGTGTCTACAGGAACACTGAAGCTTTCTTT. Translating it yields CASSVYRNTEAFF.

This clonotype was detected many times. The V and J genes are TRBV7-2 and TRBJ2-1; 8 bases fit TRBD2. The CDR3 runs to 12 residues. Germline CDR1 is SGHTA and CDR2 is FQGNSA. J gave up 8 bases and V 3 bases, and 0 bases lay outside the gene matches. The CDR3 bases are TGTGCCAGCAGCTTTAGCGGGGATGAGCAGTTCTTC. This sequence encodes CASSFSGDEQFF. The complete variable domain, with remaining parts taken from reference TRBV7-2 and TRBJ2-1, reads GAGVSQSPSNKVTEKGKDVELRCDPISGHTALYWYRQSLGQGLEFLIYFQGNSAPDKSGLPSDRFSAERTGGSVSTLTIQRTQQEDSAVYLCASSFSGDEQFFGPGTRLTVL.

For this clonotype: The missing conserved phenylalanine or tryptophan at the end of this CDR3 makes a read error likely. The chain combines TRBV7-6 with TRBJ2-3; 8 bases are a match to TRBD2. Trimming at V came to 3 bases and at J to 6 bases, leaving 11 bases not matched to a gene. This CDR3 region has 16 residues. Per the germline V gene, CDR1 is SGHVS and CDR2 is FNYEAQ. CDR3 in DNA: TGTGCCAGCAGCTTTTCGTCGGGGGGGTTCGATGATACGCAGTATTTA. Protein sequence: CASSFSSGGFDDTQYL.